This TCR beta chain appears in the sequencing data of a study of cytomegalovirus exposure and HLA in healthy donors. For the study at large: The 120 validation repertoires used the same platform as the roughly 700 first-cohort repertoires (as reported by a later analysis).

Study results and limitations: Rare sequences made up most TCRs, while some public TCRs were found in many donors. Reports indicated that the classifier achieved high specificity and sensitivity in diagnosing cytomegalovirus status. According to a subsequent analysis, TCR clusters identified in the first cohort showed a tendency to co-occur across the roughly 130 validation repertoires.

This clone has just one count. The antigen is undetermined. Germline V CDR1 and CDR2: LGHNA, YNFKEQ. V gave up 1 base and J gave up 1 base, with 8 bases separating them. The CDR3 has 15 amino acids. Here immunoSEQ multiplex PCR was the method, and the copy in TCRdb shows in-frame clones only, minus some. In the table there are around 300,000 clones, 75% to 90% of which are singletons. This clonotype originated in a woman in her 30s in good health and CMV-seropositive. The gene calls are TRBV4-2 and TRBJ1-3; D possibly corresponds to TRBD1 (6 bases). Sequencing used PBMCs. Here the CDR3 DNA reads TGTGCCAGCAGCCAAGCGACAGGATCTGGAAACACCATATATTTT. Residues: CASSQATGSGNTIYF.